The 30 T cell receptor beta chains below come from one sample, sequenced in a study of OX40 agonist ivuxolimab in advanced cancers. Clones were read by immunoSEQ multiplex PCR, and TCRdb kept only the in-frame ones, dropping some. The sample carries 48,000 or so clones, around 84% recorded once. The sample was CD4+ or CD8+ T cells sorted from blood, taken in a trial of the OX40 agonist ivuxolimab. Every receptor here comes from an adult with an advanced solid tumor such as melanoma, head and neck, liver or kidney cancer.

The sample holds one count of this clone. CDR3 protein: CAISESYRVSANSPLHF. Here the CDR3 DNA reads TGTGCCATCAGTGAGTCGTACAGGGTATCCGCTAATTCACCCCTCCACTTT. The chain carries TRBV10-3 and TRBJ1-6, with TRBD1 as a possible D gene (6 bases). With 0 bases removed from V and 6 bases from J, the gap between germline ends came to 15 bases. The CDR3 contains 17 residues. Per germline, CDR1 ENHRY and CDR2 SYGVKD.

The chain recombines TRBV5-6 with TRBJ2-5, with 10 bases that match TRBD2. From germline, CDR1 is SGHDT and CDR2 YYEEEE. J was trimmed by 5 bases and V by 1 base; bases with no gene match: 11. This CDR3 has 17 amino acids. The CDR3 sequence: CASSLSPSGGKAETQYF. In nucleotides, the CDR3 is TGTGCCAGCAGCTTGTCTCCTAGCGGGGGTAAGGCGGAGACCCAGTACTTC. Combining the CDR3 with reference TRBV5-6 and TRBJ2-5 gives the whole variable domain DAGVTQSPTHLIKTRGQQVTLRCSPKSGHDTVSWYQQALGQGPQFIFQYYEEEERQRGNFPDRFSGHQFPNYSSELNVNALLLGDSALYLCASSLSPSGGKAETQYFGPGTRLLVL.

J is TRBJ2-7 and V is TRBV18; D gene unclear. V lost 3 bases, J lost 1 base, and 13 bases lay in between. The CDR3 sequence is 15 residues long. Germline V gene data show CDR1 as KGHSH and CDR2 as LQKENI. The CDR3 nucleotides are TGTGCCAGCTCACCCCTCGCAGGCCAGTCCTACGAGCAGTACTTC. Amino acids: CASSPLAGQSYEQYF.

The rearrangement uses TRBV5-1 and TRBJ2-7; D is unclear. With 0 bases removed from V and 2 bases from J, the gap between germline ends came to 12 bases. The germline V gene has CDR1 SGHRS and CDR2 YFSETQ. This CDR3 contains 15 residues. The CDR3 DNA reads TGCGCCAGCAGCTTGGACGGCAGACCCCCCTACGAGCAGTACTTC. Encoded protein: CASSLDGRPPYEQYF.

The chain couples TRBV7-9 to TRBJ2-1; possibly TRBD2 for D (6 bases). Trimming removed 6 bases at V and 3 bases at J, with 21 bases between. CDR1 is SEHNR, CDR2 FQNEAQ, per germline (reference sequence). CDR3 length: 17 amino acids. CDR3 amino acids: CASRPTYQRADYNEQFF. The CDR3 DNA is TGTGCCAGCAGGCCTACCTATCAGCGGGCCGACTACAATGAGCAGTTCTTC. Using reference TRBV7-9 and TRBJ2-1 for the parts outside the CDR3, the full variable domain is DTGVSQNPRHKITKRGQNVTFRCDPISEHNRLYWYRQTLGQGPEFLTYFQNEAQLEKSRLLSDRFSAERPKGSFSTLEIQRTEQGDSAMYLCASRPTYQRADYNEQFFGPGTRLTVL.

This clone was observed a handful of times. The genes are TRBV5-1 and TRBJ1-4; 10 nucleotides match TRBD1. Trimming cost V 0 bases and J 8 bases; bases outside gene matches: 4. The CDR3 is 15 residues long. Germline CDR1 is SGHRS and CDR2 is YFSETQ. Written as DNA, the CDR3 is TGCGCCAGCAGCTTGGCCGGGACAGGGGAAGAAAAACTGTTTTTT. Its translation: CASSLAGTGEEKLFF.

The chain carries TRBV4-3 and TRBJ2-3; 16 bases are shared with TRBD2. V shed 0 bases, J shed 1 base, and the junction held 4 bases outside the gene matches. CDR1 LGHNA and CDR2 YSLEER come from the germline V gene. This CDR3 is built from 19 residues. For the CDR3, the DNA is TGCGCCAGCAGCCAAGATGGGACTAGCGGGAGGGCCGGCACAGATACGCAGTATTTT. Its translation: CASSQDGTSGRAGTDTQYF.

The gene calls are TRBV7-2 and TRBJ1-6; D uncertain. This CDR3 is 14 amino acids long. Germline-derived CDR1 and CDR2 are SGHTA and FQGNSA. Trimming cost V 0 bases and J 8 bases, with 8 bases left between them. CDR3 in amino acids: CASSLALFDSPLHF. The CDR3 DNA is TGTGCCAGCAGCTTAGCGCTTTTCGATTCACCCCTCCACTTT.

This rearrangement joins TRBV29-1 to TRBJ2-6; no firm D call. This CDR3 has 14 residues. Trimming shortened V by 2 bases and J by 2 bases, and 7 bases separated the two germline ends. Germline CDR1 SQVTM, CDR2 ANQGSEA. CDR3 bases: TGCAGCGTTGAATCTGGGGCTGGGGCCAACGTCCTGACTTTC. Translation: CSVESGAGANVLTF.

The chain has TRBV19 and TRBJ1-1, with 8 bases identical to TRBD1. The CDR3 covers 14 residues. The J segment lost 4 bases and the V segment lost 5 bases, leaving 6 bases of the junction unmatched. Per germline, CDR1 LNHDA and CDR2 SQIVND (reference sequence). In DNA, the CDR3 is TGTGCCAGTAGTCTTACAGGGGGGAGCACTGAAGCTTTCTTT. This sequence encodes CASSLTGGSTEAFF.

The genes are TRBV5-1 and TRBJ1-4; 7 bases match TRBD1. The V gene end was trimmed by 4 bases and the J gene end by 4 bases; junction bases not matched to a gene: 7. Germline CDR1 reads SGHRS; CDR2 reads YFSETQ. The CDR3 has 15 amino acids. As DNA, the CDR3 is TGCGCCAGCAGCGCTCGGACAGGAGTTAATGAAAAACTGTTTTTT. Translating it yields CASSARTGVNEKLFF.

V gene TRBV19 combines with J gene TRBJ1-1; D uncertain. Trimming removed 3 bases from V and 1 base from J, with 9 bases in between. Germline CDR1 and CDR2: LNHDA and SQIVND (reference sequence). This CDR3 has 14 amino acids. CDR3 sequence reads: CASSIALGNTEAFF. DNA of the CDR3: TGTGCCAGTAGTATCGCCCTTGGGAACACTGAAGCTTTCTTT.

The chain is built from TRBV18 and TRBJ2-3; 7 nucleotides align to TRBD1. The V gene's germline CDR1 is KGHSH and CDR2 LQKENI. V shed 4 bases and J 2 bases; nucleotides not matched to a gene: 3. The CDR3 covers 14 residues. Here the CDR3 reads CASSRGQTTDTQYF. DNA for the CDR3: TGTGCCAGCTCACGGGGACAGACCACAGATACGCAGTATTTT.

This clone appeared a single time. The chain is built from TRBV11-2 and TRBJ2-5, with 11 bases identical to TRBD2. This CDR3 has 16 amino acids. Unmatched junction bases numbered 6, after V lost 5 bases and J lost 1 base. Germline lookup yields CDR1 SGHAT and CDR2 FQNNGV. Written as DNA, the CDR3 is TGTGCCAGCAGCCCCGGGACTAGCGGACCCCAAGAGACCCAGTACTTC. Translation: CASSPGTSGPQETQYF.

The chain joins TRBV6-6 to TRBJ2-7; D remains ambiguous. The CDR3 is 11 amino acids. Germline V lookup: CDR1 MNHNY, CDR2 SVGAGI (reference sequence). V was cut by 0 bases and J by 7 bases, with 4 bases left in between. The CDR3 is CASSYSGEQYF. The CDR3, as DNA: TGTGCCAGCAGTTACTCGGGTGAGCAGTACTTC.

V usage is TRBV29-1 and J usage is TRBJ2-1, with 11 bases identical to TRBD2. This CDR3 spans 11 amino acids. Germline V gene data show CDR1 as SQVTM and CDR2 as ANQGSEA. Trimming took 7 bases from V and 10 from J; bases not matched to a gene: 3. DNA of the CDR3: TGCAGCGCTCGGACTAGCGGGGAGCAGTTCTTC. This codes for CSARTSGEQFF.

This chain uses TRBV7-8 with TRBJ2-2; TRBD2 aligns across 7 bases. Germline V gives CDR1 SGHVS, CDR2 FQNEAQ. This CDR3 spans 18 amino acids. The junction had 14 bases not matched to a gene; V was cut back by 1 base and J by 6 bases. The CDR3 reads CASSLGVSAGVSSGELFF. The DNA for the CDR3 is TGTGCCAGCAGCTTAGGGGTCTCGGCGGGAGTCTCGTCCGGGGAGCTGTTTTTT.

The chain uses TRBV5-1 and TRBJ1-2; D not certain. Germline-derived CDR1 and CDR2 are SGHRS and YFSETQ. This CDR3 comprises 13 residues. V lost 0 bases, J lost 5 bases, and 8 bases lay in between. CDR3 in amino acids: CASSLEGGYGYTF. The CDR3 DNA sequence: TGCGCCAGCAGCTTGGAGGGAGGGTATGGCTACACCTTC. The complete variable domain, with remaining parts taken from reference TRBV5-1 and TRBJ1-2, reads KAGVTQTPRYLIKTRGQQVTLSCSPISGHRSVSWYQQTPGQGLQFLFEYFSETQRNKGNFPGRFSGRQFSNSRSEMNVSTLELGDSALYLCASSLEGGYGYTFGSGTRLTVV.

This clone was counted between two and nine times. V is TRBV13 and J is TRBJ2-1; D is unclear. CDR1 is PRHDT and CDR2 is FYEKMQ in the germline V gene (reference sequence). This CDR3 has 12 residues. With 5 bases removed from V and 8 bases from J, the gap between germline ends came to 10 bases. CDR3 sequence: CASSRSGYEQFF. The DNA of the CDR3 is TGTGCCAGCAGCCGGTCCGGGTATGAGCAGTTCTTC.

As concerns this clone: Other DNA sequences in the sample encode the same CDR3. The V call is TRBV27, the J call TRBJ1-1; 9 bases fit TRBD1. The length of the CDR3 is 16 residues. After removal of 9 bases from V and 2 bases from J, the junction contained 13 bases not matched to a gene. Germline assignment: CDR1 MNHEY and CDR2 SMNVEV (reference sequence). This CDR3 is CASSTNRGRENTEAFF. The CDR3 DNA sequence: TGTGCCAGTAGTACAAACAGGGGGCGAGAAAACACTGAAGCTTTCTTT.

The chain has TRBV18 and TRBJ1-3; a possible D gene is TRBD1 (5 bases). This CDR3 spans 15 amino acids. Trimming cost V 2 bases and J 4 bases, with 12 bases left between them. CDR1 KGHSH and CDR2 LQKENI come from the germline V gene. The CDR3 nucleotides read TGTGCCAGCTCACCAGGAGGGGAAGGAGGAAACACCATATATTTT. Its protein product is CASSPGGEGGNTIYF.

The V gene is TRBV11-2, the J gene TRBJ2-4; tentative D call: TRBD1 (6 bases). The CDR3 runs to 16 residues. Deletions cut 5 bases from V and 0 bases from J, with 14 bases between. Germline V gene sequence: CDR1 SGHAT, CDR2 FQNNGV. The CDR3 sequence is CASSLRQALAKNIQYF. The CDR3 region has the DNA TGTGCCAGCAGCCTCCGACAGGCTCTAGCCAAAAACATTCAGTACTTC.

The chain carries TRBV25-1 and TRBJ1-1, with 9 bases fitting TRBD1. CDR1 MGHDK and CDR2 SYGVNS come from the germline V gene. Trimming at V came to 7 bases and at J to 1 base, leaving 4 bases not matched to a gene. CDR3 length: 14 residues. CDR3 sequence: CASKPGQGNTEAFF. The DNA of the CDR3 is TGTGCCAGCAAACCGGGACAGGGGAACACTGAAGCTTTCTTT.

The V call is TRBV30, the J call TRBJ2-7; 16 nucleotides match TRBD2. The junction had 8 bases not matched to a gene; V was cut back by 2 bases and J by 4 bases. The V gene's germline CDR1 is GTSNPN and CDR2 SVGIG (reference sequence). This CDR3 comprises 17 residues. The CDR3 DNA reads TGTGCCTGGAGTTCGGGACTAGCGGGAGGGCAGGGTTACGAGCAGTACTTC. This gives the protein CAWSSGLAGGQGYEQYF.

This clone was observed a handful of times. V is TRBV5-1 and J is TRBJ1-4; unclear D gene. CDR3 length: 13 amino acids. Trimming took 4 bases from V and 7 from J, leaving 11 bases between them. Germline V lookup: CDR1 SGHRS, CDR2 YFSETQ. CDR3 in DNA: TGCGCCAGCAGCACTGACCTGAGTGAAAAACTGTTTTTT. Translated: CASSTDLSEKLFF.

CDR3 bases: TGTGCCAGCAGCTTAGAAACGAGCACAGATACGCAGTATTTT. Protein sequence: CASSLETSTDTQYF. The V call is TRBV7-6, the J call TRBJ2-3; D not resolved. V was cut by 1 base and J by 0 bases, with 5 bases left in between. This CDR3 region has 14 residues. From germline, CDR1 is SGHVS and CDR2 FNYEAQ.

The sample holds a few counts of this clone. V gene TRBV18 combines with J gene TRBJ2-3; the match to TRBD1 covers 7 bases. The length of the CDR3 is 15 residues. V dropped 3 bases and J dropped 4; count of bases not matched to a gene: 7. CDR1 and CDR2 (germline): KGHSH, LQKENI. CDR3 in amino acids: CASSPAQGWADTQYF. The CDR3 nucleotides read TGTGCCAGCTCACCGGCACAGGGGTGGGCAGATACGCAGTATTTT.

In nucleotides, the CDR3 is TGTGCCAGCAGCCCCGCAACCTACACCGGGGAGCTGTTTTTT. It specifies CASSPATYTGELFF. V gene TRBV7-8 combines with J gene TRBJ2-2, with no clear D. The CDR3 is 14 amino acids. Trimming removed 5 bases at V and 3 bases at J, with 10 bases between. In germline, CDR1 is SGHVS, CDR2 FQNEAQ.

This clone has just one count. This rearrangement joins TRBV2 to TRBJ2-7; D unclear. The CDR3 spans 16 residues. Germline-derived CDR1 and CDR2 are SNHLY and FYNNEI. Trimming removed 2 bases from V and 3 bases from J, with 17 bases in between. CDR3 nucleotides: TGTGCCAGCAGTGAACCCTCTAGTTCCCTCCTCTACGAGCAGTACTTC. Translating gives CASSEPSSSLLYEQYF.

The chain links TRBV4-2 to TRBJ2-7; 7 bases align to TRBD2. In germline, CDR1 is LGHNA, CDR2 YNFKEQ. The CDR3 runs 18 residues. Losses at the gene ends were 1 base for V and 3 bases for J; bases not matched to a gene: 15. CDR3 coding DNA: TGTGCCAGCAGCCAAGGCCAAACCACCGGGACTACGCACTACGAGCAGTACTTC. It encodes CASSQGQTTGTTHYEQYF.